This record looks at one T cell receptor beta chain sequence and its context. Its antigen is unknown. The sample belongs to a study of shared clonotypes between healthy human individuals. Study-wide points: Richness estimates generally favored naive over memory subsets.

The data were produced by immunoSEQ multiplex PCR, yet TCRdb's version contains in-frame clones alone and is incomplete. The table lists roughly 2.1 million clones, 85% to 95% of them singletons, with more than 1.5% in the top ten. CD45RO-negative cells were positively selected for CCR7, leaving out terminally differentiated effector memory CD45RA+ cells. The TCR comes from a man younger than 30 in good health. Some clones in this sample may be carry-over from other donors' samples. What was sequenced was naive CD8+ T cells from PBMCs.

CDR3 protein: CASVLVAGNTGELFF. The CDR3 DNA reads TGTGCCAGCGTGCTCGTAGCAGGGAACACCGGGGAGCTGTTTTTT. The chain couples TRBV6-5 to TRBJ2-2; D is unclear. V was cut by 8 bases and J by 1 base, with 14 bases left in between. This CDR3 is built from 15 residues. In germline, CDR1 is MNHEY, CDR2 SVGAGI.